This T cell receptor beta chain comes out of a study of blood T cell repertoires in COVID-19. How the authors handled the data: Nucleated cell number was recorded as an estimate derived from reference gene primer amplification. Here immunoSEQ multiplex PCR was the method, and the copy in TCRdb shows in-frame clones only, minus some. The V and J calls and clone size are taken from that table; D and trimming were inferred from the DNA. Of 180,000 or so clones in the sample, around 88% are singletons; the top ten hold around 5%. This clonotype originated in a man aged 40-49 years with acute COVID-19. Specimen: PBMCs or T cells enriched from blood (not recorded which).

As DNA, the CDR3 is TGCGCCAGCAGCTTGGCGGAGATTCGGGGTCTCGAGCAGTACTTC. It is translated as CASSLAEIRGLEQYF. This chain joins TRBV5-1 and TRBJ2-7; D possibly corresponds to TRBD2 (5 bases). V was cut by 0 bases and J by 6 bases, with 16 bases left in between. The CDR3 runs to 15 residues. Germline-derived CDR1 and CDR2 are SGHRS and YFSETQ.